This T cell receptor (beta chain) was identified in a study of blood T cells in healthy people across ages. A second PCR, run for about 6 to 11 cycles, used a sample-barcoded 5' primer plus a J-beta primer mix. Each cDNA was tagged by a template-switch adaptor containing 12 random nucleotides. Sequencing yielded, for each sample, at least 2.5 million paired-end reads carrying CDR3. TCRdb re-called the 5' RACE reads with MiXCR, one entry per CDR3 protein. In the table there are around 970,000 distinct CDR3 sequences, 51% of which are singletons. Every donor gave 8 to 10 milliliters of peripheral blood. This CDR3 has 15 amino acids. Germline CDR1 MGHRA, CDR2 YSYEKL. The V gene lost 0 bases and the J gene lost 3 bases, with 9 bases spanning the gap.

Sample: blood. The clonotype was recovered from a woman aged 60-75 years in good health. The chain uses TRBV4-1 and TRBJ2-1; either TRBD1 or TRBD2 may supply D (5 bases each). CDR3 protein: CASSQEGTDYNEQFF. The CDR3 DNA follows: TGCGCCAGCAGCCAAGAGGGGACGGACTACAATGAGCAGTTCTTC.